The subject of this entry is one T cell receptor (beta chain). Positive CCR7 selection of CD45RO-negative cells yielded the naive CD8 cells, and terminally differentiated effector memory CD45RA+ cells were excluded. These data come from a study of shared clonotypes between healthy human individuals. From germline, CDR1 is SGHDT and CDR2 YYEEEE. The J segment lost 1 base and the V segment lost 0 bases, leaving 3 bases of the junction unmatched. This CDR3 region has 16 residues. Method: immunoSEQ multiplex PCR; TCRdb's copy keeps in-frame clones and lacks some. The sample holds around 2.1 million clones, about 92% seen once.

The chain carries TRBV5-6 and TRBJ2-5, with 10 bases lining up with TRBD2. The source material was naive CD8+ T cells from PBMCs. The TCR originated in a man between 18 and 35 years old in good health. Some clones in this sample may be carry-over from other donors' samples. CDR3 in DNA: TGTGCCAGCAGCTTGGAACTAGCGGGGCCCCAAGAGACCCAGTACTTC. Translated, it gives CASSLELAGPQETQYF.